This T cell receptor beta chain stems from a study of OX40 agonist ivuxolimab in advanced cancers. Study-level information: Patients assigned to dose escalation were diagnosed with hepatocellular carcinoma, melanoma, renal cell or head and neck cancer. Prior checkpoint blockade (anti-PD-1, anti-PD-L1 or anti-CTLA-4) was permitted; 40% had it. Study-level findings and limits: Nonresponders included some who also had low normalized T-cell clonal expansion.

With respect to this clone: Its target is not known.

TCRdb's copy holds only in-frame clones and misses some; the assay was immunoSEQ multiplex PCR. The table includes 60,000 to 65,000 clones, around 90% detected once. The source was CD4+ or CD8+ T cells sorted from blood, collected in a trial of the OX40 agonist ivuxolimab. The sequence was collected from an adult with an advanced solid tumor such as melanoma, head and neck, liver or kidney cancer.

The CDR3 loop reads CASSWRGGTGETQYF. The CDR3 bases are TGTGCCAGCAGCTGGAGGGGTGGTACGGGGGAGACCCAGTACTTC. V is TRBV9 and J is TRBJ2-5; a possible D gene is TRBD2 (6 bases). In germline, CDR1 is SGDLS, CDR2 YYNGEE. The germline V and J ends were trimmed by 4 bases and 5 bases, with 18 bases remaining between them. The CDR3 has 15 residues.